One sample yielded the 8 T cell receptor beta chains listed below, sequenced in a study of cytomegalovirus exposure and HLA in healthy donors. Both 60 Vbeta primers and 13 Jbeta primers went into the PCR. Libraries were prepared by immunoSEQ multiplex PCR; TCRdb keeps only in-frame clonotypes and omits some of them. The repertoire has 210,000 or so clones, roughly 84% of them found once; the top ten carry 0.24%. The sequenced sample consisted of PBMCs. The receptor source for this set is a girl between 2 and 10 years old in good health and CMV-seronegative.

This chain links TRBV7-3 with TRBJ1-5; D call uncertain. Germline CDR1 is SGHTA and CDR2 is FQGTGA. This CDR3 comprises 15 residues. Trimming removed 2 bases from V and 4 bases from J, with 12 bases in between. The CDR3 here is CASSLEGGRNQPQHF. The CDR3, as DNA: TGTGCCAGCAGCTTAGAGGGAGGGCGGAATCAGCCCCAGCATTTT.

The chain couples TRBV7-9 to TRBJ2-2; maybe TRBD1 (6 bases). Germline-derived CDR1 and CDR2 are SEHNR and FQNEAQ (reference sequence). The CDR3 contains 17 residues. Between the trimmed V and J ends, which lost 5 bases and 5 bases, there was a span of 21 bases. This chain's CDR3 is CASSPRPGTNRTGELFF. The CDR3, as DNA: TGTGCCAGCAGCCCCCGTCCCGGGACAAATAGGACCGGGGAGCTGTTTTTT.

As to this clone: An end of the junction does not agree with germline; a read error may underlie this. V and J are TRBV9 and TRBJ1-2, with 8 bases that match TRBD1. CDR1 is SGDLS, CDR2 YYNGEE, per germline. CDR3 length equals 14 residues. CDR3 DNA sequence: TGTGCCGGCAGCGCGGACAGGGTAAACTATGGCTACACCTTC. It codes for CAGSADRVNYGYTF.

The genes are TRBV6-5 and TRBJ1-1, with TRBD1 identical over 7 bases. Trimming removed 4 bases from V and 8 bases from J; junction bases left unmatched: 7. The CDR3 sequence is 13 residues long. From germline, CDR1 is MNHEY and CDR2 SVGAGI. The chain's CDR3 is CASSFRGAGEAFF. CDR3 bases: TGTGCCAGCAGTTTCAGGGGGGCGGGAGAAGCTTTCTTT.

This CDR3 reads CAWSARGNYNEQFF. As DNA, the CDR3 is TGTGCCTGGAGTGCTAGGGGAAATTACAATGAGCAGTTCTTC. The V call is TRBV30, the J call TRBJ2-1; D is possibly TRBD1 (5 bases). Per germline, CDR1 GTSNPN and CDR2 SVGIG (reference sequence). Trimming left V 1 base short and J 4 bases short, with 11 bases between. CDR3 length: 14 residues.

The chain employs TRBV30 and TRBJ1-6, with 9 bases identical to TRBD1. The V gene's germline CDR1 is GTSNPN and CDR2 SVGIG (reference sequence). CDR3 length: 14 residues. Trimming at V came to 4 bases and at J to 5 bases, leaving 3 bases not matched to a gene. Here the CDR3 DNA reads TGTGCCTGGAAGGGGGACAGGGATAATTCACCCCTCCACTTT. Translating gives CAWKGDRDNSPLHF.

The gene calls are TRBV13 and TRBJ2-1, with no clear D. CDR1 is PRHDT, CDR2 FYEKMQ, per germline (reference sequence). V lost 1 base to trimming and J lost 4 bases, with 14 bases between them. The CDR3 sequence is 16 residues long. CDR3 sequence (DNA): TGTGCCAGCAGCTTAGCTCGACTTACCGGTTACAATGAGCAGTTCTTC. Protein: CASSLARLTGYNEQFF. The full variable domain, rest sourced from reference TRBV13 and TRBJ2-1, is AAGVIQSPRHLIKEKRETATLKCYPIPRHDTVYWYQQGPGQDPQFLISFYEKMQSDKGSIPDRFSAQQFSDYHSELNMSSLELGDSALYFCASSLARLTGYNEQFFGPGTRLTVL.

The V call is TRBV7-9, the J call TRBJ1-3, with D possibly matching TRBD1 (6 bases). The CDR3 contains 16 residues. Trimming left V 5 bases short and J 1 base short, with 15 bases between. The germline V gene has CDR1 SEHNR and CDR2 FQNEAQ (reference sequence). CDR3 sequence (DNA): TGTGCCAGCAGCGGCTACAGGGCCCTGTCTGGAAACACCATATATTTT. As protein: CASSGYRALSGNTIYF.